What follows are 24 T cell receptor beta chains derived from one specimen sequenced in a study of OX40 agonist ivuxolimab in advanced cancers. The library was produced with the immunoSEQ multiplex PCR assay. TCRdb obtained this table from immuneACCESS and retained in-frame rearrangements with V and J assigned. These tables miss some clones; where compared with another copy, unresolved V genes account for less than half of the shortfall, and the remainder is unexplained. This sample holds 10,000 to 15,000 clones; about 80% were observed only once. Together, the top ten hold around 24% of the sample. The sample here was CD4+ or CD8+ T cells sorted from blood, taken in a trial of the OX40 agonist ivuxolimab. The receptors come from an adult with an advanced solid tumor such as melanoma, head and neck, liver or kidney cancer.

This chain joins TRBV28 and TRBJ1-2; the match to TRBD1 covers 7 bases. This CDR3 spans 14 amino acids. V shed 1 base and J 8 bases; nucleotides not matched to a gene: 7. CDR1 is MDHEN and CDR2 is SYDVKM in the germline V gene. The CDR3, as DNA: TGTGCCAGCAGTTTATTAGGAGGGGGCGCCGGCTACACCTTC. It translates to CASSLLGGGAGYTF.

This chain joins TRBV10-3 and TRBJ2-1, with D possibly TRBD2 on 6 matching bases. Germline CDR1 is ENHRY and CDR2 is SYGVKD. Trimming left V 4 bases short and J 4 bases short, with 14 bases between. This CDR3 spans 15 amino acids. The CDR3 is CAISGDFNLYNEQFF. The CDR3 DNA reads as TGTGCCATCAGTGGGGACTTCAACCTTTACAATGAGCAGTTCTTC.

The genes are TRBV25-1 and TRBJ2-3, with 9 bases lining up with TRBD2. With 3 bases clipped from V and 5 bases from J, the junction kept 9 bases outside the gene matches. Germline V lookup: CDR1 MGHDK, CDR2 SYGVNS. The CDR3 has 16 amino acids. CDR3 DNA sequence: TGTGCCAGCAGTGAGCCCCGCGGGAGGGCCCGAGATACGCAGTATTTT. Translation gives CASSEPRGRARDTQYF. The whole variable domain, filled in from reference TRBV25-1 and TRBJ2-3, reads EADIYQTPRYLVIGTGKKITLECSQTMGHDKMYWYQQDPGMELHLIHYSYGVNSTEKGDLSSESTVSRIRTEHFPLTLESARPSHTSQYLCASSEPRGRARDTQYFGPGTRLTVL.

The chain links TRBV6-6 to TRBJ2-1, with D unclear. Germline lookup yields CDR1 MNHNY and CDR2 SVGAGI (reference sequence). Trimming took 6 bases from V and 4 from J, leaving 16 bases between them. This CDR3 contains 15 residues. In nucleotides, the CDR3 is TGTGCCAGCAGGGACGAAAGCCGACTTTACAATGAGCAGTTCTTC. It translates to CASRDESRLYNEQFF.

In its sample, this clone is medium-sized. The identical CDR3 is also encoded by other nucleotide sequences in the sample. The rearrangement links TRBV7-3 to TRBJ2-3; D is possibly TRBD2 (7 bases). This CDR3 has 15 amino acids. Deletions cut 5 bases from V and 2 bases from J, with 14 bases between. The germline CDR1 and CDR2 sequences are SGHTA and FQGTGA. The CDR3 bases are TGTGCCAGCAGCCCAGGCGGGGGCCCCACAGATACGCAGTATTTT. This codes for CASSPGGGPTDTQYF.

V and J are TRBV6-1 and TRBJ2-5; D unresolved. Germline V gene lookup returns CDR1 MNHNS and CDR2 SASEGT. The CDR3 has 10 amino acids. Between the trimmed V and J ends, which lost 3 bases and 11 bases, there was a span of 7 bases. CDR3 sequence: CASSDLGQYF. For the CDR3, the DNA is TGTGCCAGCAGTGACCTAGGACAGTACTTC.

V and J are TRBV9 and TRBJ2-2, with TRBD2 matching 8 bases. CDR3 length: 17 amino acids. CDR1 and CDR2 (germline): SGDLS, YYNGEE. The trim removed 1 base at V and 2 bases at J, leaving 7 bases unmatched. The CDR3 spells CASSVHLAGLNTGELFF. In DNA, the CDR3 is TGTGCCAGCAGCGTACACCTAGCGGGTCTCAACACCGGGGAGCTGTTTTTT.

V gene TRBV10-1 combines with J gene TRBJ2-1; D may correspond to TRBD1 or TRBD2 (5 bases each). V was cut by 4 bases and J by 4 bases, with 14 bases left in between. The CDR3 contains 15 residues. Per germline, CDR1 WNHNN and CDR2 SYGVQD (reference sequence). The chain's CDR3 is CASSGDPGPYNEQFF. In DNA form, the CDR3 reads TGCGCCAGCAGTGGGGACCCAGGACCGTACAATGAGCAGTTCTTC.

V usage is TRBV12-5 and J usage is TRBJ2-1; weak D call: TRBD2 (5 bases). Deletions cut 1 base from V and 10 bases from J, with 17 bases between. The CDR3 extends over 15 amino acids. The germline V gene has CDR1 LGHNT and CDR2 FRNRAP. CDR3 sequence (DNA): TGTGCTAGTGGTTTGGCCCTGTCGGGCTCGGGGGAGCAGTTCTTC. Translation gives CASGLALSGSGEQFF.

The chain employs TRBV4-2 and TRBJ2-7; D perhaps matches TRBD1 (6 bases). V dropped 3 bases and J dropped 4 bases, with 10 bases sitting between them. This CDR3 comprises 13 residues. Germline CDR1 LGHNA, CDR2 YNFKEQ. The CDR3 loop is CASSQRQGYEQYF. Written as DNA, the CDR3 is TGTGCCAGCAGCCAGAGGCAGGGGTACGAGCAGTACTTC.

The V call is TRBV28, the J call TRBJ1-2; D is possibly TRBD1 (5 bases). Deletions cut 3 bases from V and 1 base from J, with 9 bases between. The CDR3 sequence is 14 residues long. The V gene's germline CDR1 is MDHEN and CDR2 SYDVKM. The CDR3 region has the DNA TGTGCCAGCAGTTTCCCGACAGATAACTATGGCTACACCTTC. This encodes CASSFPTDNYGYTF.

Concerning this clone itself: The junction departs from the called germline gene at one end, perhaps through a read error. This chain uses TRBV7-7 with TRBJ2-1; the D gene could be TRBD1 or TRBD2 (5 bases each). CDR1 and CDR2 from the germline V gene are SSHAT and FNYEAQ (reference sequence). This CDR3 is built from 14 residues. The CDR3 reads CASSYAGGNNEQFF. The CDR3 DNA reads TGTGCTAGCAGCTATGCTGGGGGAAACAATGAGCAGTTCTTC.

This chain connects TRBV7-6 to TRBJ2-3; 7 bases agree with TRBD2. Unmatched junction bases numbered 9, after V lost 3 bases and J lost 0 bases. The CDR3 runs to 17 residues. Germline CDR1 SGHVS, CDR2 FNYEAQ. In DNA, the CDR3 is TGTGCCAGCAGCTTGGCACCGGGGGGTACTAGCACAGATACGCAGTATTTT. This translates into CASSLAPGGTSTDTQYF.

This clone was seen a single time. The rearrangement uses TRBV20-1 and TRBJ1-3; D call uncertain. The CDR3 has 11 residues. Per germline, CDR1 DFQATT and CDR2 SNEGSKA (reference sequence). Trimming shortened V by 7 bases and J by 4 bases, and 8 bases separated the two germline ends. The CDR3: CSGSSGNTIYF. The CDR3 nucleotides are TGCAGTGGTTCGAGCGGAAACACCATATATTTT.

The gene calls are TRBV9 and TRBJ2-7, with D perhaps TRBD2 (6 bases). Trimming shortened V by 4 bases and J by 1 base, and 15 bases separated the two germline ends. In germline, CDR1 is SGDLS, CDR2 YYNGEE. The CDR3 is 15 residues long. CDR3 DNA: TGTGCCAGCAGCCCGCGGGGTGAGGTTTCCTACGAGCAGTACTTC. It codes for CASSPRGEVSYEQYF.

The chain links TRBV27 to TRBJ1-1; D call uncertain. Germline values: CDR1 MNHEY, CDR2 SMNVEV (reference sequence). The CDR3 length is 13 residues. Trimming stripped 1 base from V and 4 bases from J, with 7 bases between. For the CDR3, the DNA is TGTGCCAGCAGTTTATTCCGGGGCACTGAAGCTTTCTTT. Amino acid sequence: CASSLFRGTEAFF.

The V and J genes are TRBV27 and TRBJ1-4; D is undetermined. Germline V gene data show CDR1 as MNHEY and CDR2 as SMNVEV (reference sequence). This CDR3 region has 15 residues. The V gene lost 3 bases and the J gene lost 1 base, with 9 bases spanning the gap. For the CDR3, the DNA is TGTGCCAGCAGTTTCCTAGGGTTAACTAATGAAAAACTGTTTTTT. Translation gives CASSFLGLTNEKLFF. The full variable domain, with the rest looked up from reference TRBV27 and TRBJ1-4, is EAQVTQNPRYLITVTGKKLTVTCSQNMNHEYMSWYRQDPGLGLRQIYYSMNVEVTDKGDVPEGYKVSRKEKRNFPLILESPSPNQTSLYFCASSFLGLTNEKLFFGSGTQLSVL.

The V gene is TRBV9, the J gene TRBJ1-2; TRBD1 agrees at 8 bases. The germline gives CDR1 SGDLS, CDR2 YYNGEE. This CDR3 comprises 14 residues. The ends lost 3 bases at V and 4 bases at J; junction bases unmatched: 5. The chain's CDR3 is CASSGTGTGYGYTF. The CDR3 nucleotides are TGTGCCAGCAGCGGTACCGGGACAGGCTATGGCTACACCTTC.

The V and J genes are TRBV18 and TRBJ2-7; the match to TRBD1 covers 8 bases. The junction had 2 bases not matched to a gene; V was cut back by 3 bases and J by 4 bases. The CDR3 is made up of 13 amino acids. Per germline, CDR1 KGHSH and CDR2 LQKENI. The CDR3, as DNA: TGTGCCAGCTCACCGACAGGGGCATACGAGCAGTACTTC. Protein: CASSPTGAYEQYF.

The chain couples TRBV28 to TRBJ1-4, with unresolved D. Trimming shortened V by 6 bases and J by 8 bases, and 25 bases separated the two germline ends. The CDR3 extends over 17 amino acids. Germline V gene data show CDR1 as MDHEN and CDR2 as SYDVKM. CDR3 amino acids: CASSSRMYGEDGEKLFF. The CDR3 DNA reads as TGTGCCAGCAGCTCACGGATGTACGGGGAGGACGGGGAAAAACTGTTTTTT.

The rearrangement links TRBV10-1 to TRBJ2-7; TRBD2 might be the D (6 bases). This CDR3 is built from 15 residues. V lost 0 bases and J lost 0, with 9 bases in between. CDR1 is WNHNN and CDR2 is SYGVQD in the germline V gene (reference sequence). In DNA form, the CDR3 reads TGCGCCAGCAGTGAGTCTGTCGGGAGCTCCTACGAGCAGTACTTC. Its translation: CASSESVGSSYEQYF.

The chain joins TRBV19 to TRBJ2-6; D may be TRBD1 (6 bases). CDR3 length: 17 amino acids. CDR1 LNHDA and CDR2 SQIVND come from the germline V gene (reference sequence). V was pared by 6 bases and J by 0 bases, with 15 bases between. The DNA for the CDR3 is TGTGCCAGTAGCGGACAGACCTTTACCTCTGGGGCCAACGTCCTGACTTTC. Translation: CASSGQTFTSGANVLTF.

This sequence joins TRBV9 and TRBJ1-4; D remains ambiguous. The germline V gene encodes CDR1 SGDLS and CDR2 YYNGEE. Trimming pared 0 bases from V and 7 bases from J, leaving 13 bases between. This CDR3 is built from 15 residues. The CDR3 DNA reads TGTGCCAGCAGCGTAGCCGGAGGGTTAGGTGAAAAACTGTTTTTT. Encoded protein: CASSVAGGLGEKLFF.

The chain couples TRBV11-2 to TRBJ2-2; no definite D call. Per the germline V gene, CDR1 is SGHAT and CDR2 is FQNNGV. The CDR3 spans 13 residues. Trimming left V 3 bases short and J 2 bases short, with 4 bases between. CDR3 coding DNA: TGTGCCAGCAGCTTTGAAAACACCGGGGAGCTGTTTTTT. Translation: CASSFENTGELFF.